This TCR beta chain was sequenced in a study of beta chain features in type 1 diabetes (dated by TCRdb to the late 2010s). About the investigation overall: No differences in mean age, gender distribution, total cell number or subset yield were found between patients and healthy donors. A total of over 90,000,000 sorted cells were examined across all samples, and a strong correlation was observed between cell number per subset and RNA yield. The study compared TCRB repertoires of sorted circulating CD4+ T cell subsets between recently diagnosed type 1 diabetes patients and matched healthy donors. Regulatory and stem cell-like memory subsets were isolated from only 8 patients and roughly 8 healthy donors, whereas naive and central memory subsets came from all 30 or so donors. The paper's findings and limits, for the study overall: In all four CD4+ subsets, TCRB CDR3 length was moderately but significantly shorter in type 1 diabetes patients. Shorter templates might have been favored by PCR, but patient and control samples were amplified and corrected together, so both groups would have been affected equally by any skew. The naive, central memory and regulatory TCRB repertoires appeared to resemble one another more closely among patients than among healthy donors. Sequencing cDNA rather than genomic DNA could over-represent highly expressing activated cells, although activation and CD3 levels did not differ between groups. HLA sub-analyses involved small numbers of individuals, so any influence of HLA type on TCRB rearrangement remained unresolved. Fewer insertions and more nucleotide deletions at VDJ recombination sites were observed in patients with type 1 diabetes, implying thymic rearrangement abnormalities.

All of the isolated RNA was reverse transcribed with the High Capacity cDNA Reverse Transcription Kit, so expressed TCRB transcripts were sequenced. Naive, central memory and regulatory T cell samples underwent deep immunoSEQ sequencing, averaging approximately 3.3 million total reads per sample. Sorted cells were lysed in RLT buffer, and RNA was extracted using DNase-treated RNeasy Micro or Mini kits according to cell number. To prevent cross-contamination, each cell subset was processed individually, whereas patient and healthy donor samples were processed jointly. TCRB sequences were amplified from cDNA with the immunoSEQ multiplex PCR, producing 87-bp fragments spanning the CDR3 region. Sequencing of the amplicons was done on the Illumina HiSeq platform. The original methods were these. PCR bias was corrected computationally using synthetic template baselines, and reads within Hamming distance 2 were collapsed, with unmergeable singletons discarded. Reads were aligned to IMGT to assign V, D and J genes, CDR3 length, and insertions or deletions at six rearrangement sites. Within each subset, clonotype counts were normalized to sorted cell number, after which true diversity and Gini coefficients were computed with the tcR R package. The overlap coefficient, calculated on TCRB nucleotide sequences, was used to quantify repertoire sharing. As a proxy for the pre-selection repertoire, out-of-frame TCRB sequences from naive cells were analyzed. This is the immuneACCESS table as TCRdb keeps it, with only in-frame sequences that have V and J called. A part of the clones is gone; compared with another copy, unresolved V genes explain less than half, and the rest is unexplained. V, J and clone size are those of that table, while D and trimming were read from the DNA. In this sample the table shows around 450,000 clones, about an eighth of which occur a single time. The ten largest clones add up to about 0.042% of the sample.

Each donor gave one peripheral blood draw, averaging about 100 mL, which was collected into heparinised tubes. Naive, central memory, regulatory and stem cell-like memory CD4+ T cells were sorted on a BD FACSAria II using a panel including CD45RO, CCR7, CD25, CD127, CD95 and CD27. All sorted populations exceeded 95% purity. PBMCs were isolated immediately by Lymphoprep density gradient centrifugation and stained directly without culture. So that batch effects would be minimized, each experiment stained and sorted samples in pairs, pairing one healthy donor with one patient. Reading from cysteine to phenylalanine, the CDR3 counts 17 amino acids. Only CDR3 DNA remains: 51 bases, in frame from the first base. Via the germline V gene, CDR1 is KGHSH and CDR2 LQKENI. V lost 3 bases and J lost 5 bases, and the count of bases not matched to a germline gene is 12. Comments on this clone: No antigen is known for it. Base qualities were left out, and no much larger clone turns up one base away.

Material: naive CD4+ T cells from blood. Taken with the paper, the label for cell subset or site translates to: true naive CD4+ T cells. The TCR originated in a young woman in good health. This sequence uses TRBV18 and TRBJ2-5; 10 central bases correspond to TRBD1. The sequence in DNA is TGTGCCAGCTCACCGCCCGACAGGGGGCATACTCGGGAGACCCAGTACTTC. This encodes CASSPPDRGHTRETQYF.